This T cell receptor (beta chain) was sequenced in a study of blood T cells in healthy people across ages. The CDR3 loop spans 15 amino acids. Germline CDR1 is DFQATT and CDR2 is SNEGSKA (reference sequence). A second PCR of about 7 to 12 cycles used a sample-barcoded 5' primer and a J-beta primer mix. TCRdb analysed the 5' RACE reads with MiXCR anew, one entry per CDR3 protein. The sample records 1,500,000 or so distinct CDR3 sequences, 55% to 75% being singletons. This TCR was sampled from a man aged 18 to 35 in good health. Input material: blood. The chain has TRBV20-1 and TRBJ2-4; either TRBD1 or TRBD2 may supply D (6 bases each). The J call may not be correct, given that the DNA end is closer to TRBJ2-7. The CDR3 region is CSARERRGRGGEQYF. In nucleotides, the CDR3 is TGCAGTGCTAGAGAACGACGGGGGCGAGGGGGCGAGCAGTACTTC.